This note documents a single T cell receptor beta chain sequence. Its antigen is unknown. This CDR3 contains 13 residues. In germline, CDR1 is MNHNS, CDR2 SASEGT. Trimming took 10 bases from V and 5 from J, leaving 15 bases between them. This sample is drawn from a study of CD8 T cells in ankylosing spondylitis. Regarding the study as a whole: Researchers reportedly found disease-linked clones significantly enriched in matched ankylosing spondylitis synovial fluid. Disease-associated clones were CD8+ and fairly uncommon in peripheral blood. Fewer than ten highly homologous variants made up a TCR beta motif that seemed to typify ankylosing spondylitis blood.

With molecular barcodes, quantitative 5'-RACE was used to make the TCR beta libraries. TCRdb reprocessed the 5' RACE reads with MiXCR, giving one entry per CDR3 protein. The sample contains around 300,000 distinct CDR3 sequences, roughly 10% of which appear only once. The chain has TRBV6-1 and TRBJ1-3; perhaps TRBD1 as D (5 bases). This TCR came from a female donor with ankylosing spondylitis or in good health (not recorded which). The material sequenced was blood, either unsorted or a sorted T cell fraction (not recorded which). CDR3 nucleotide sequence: TGTGCCACCACCACCTGGGGGAGAAACACCATATATTTT. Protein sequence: CATTTWGRNTIYF.